This passage covers 30 T cell receptor beta chains from one sample sequenced in a study of blood T cell repertoires in COVID-19. Profiling relied on immunoSEQ multiplex PCR, and the TCRdb table lists in-frame clones only, not all of them. The sample consists of hundreds of thousands of clones, over 75% of them appearing once. Sequenced material: PBMCs or T cells enriched from blood (not recorded which). The source is a man younger than 45 who had recovered from COVID-19.

V is TRBV7-2 and J is TRBJ1-3; D possibly corresponds to TRBD1 (6 bases). Trimming cost V 4 bases and J 6 bases, with 16 bases left between them. CDR3 length: 15 residues. Germline V gives CDR1 SGHTA, CDR2 FQGNSA. CDR3 residues: CASSSKGGGANTIYF. The CDR3 region has the DNA TGTGCCAGCAGCTCCAAGGGGGGAGGGGCAAACACCATATATTTT.

The chain joins TRBV7-2 to TRBJ2-5; 10 bases are a match to TRBD2. Losses at the gene ends were 3 bases for V and 5 bases for J; bases not matched to a gene: 3. This CDR3 contains 14 residues. In germline, CDR1 is SGHTA, CDR2 FQGNSA. The DNA of the CDR3 is TGTGCCAGCAGCTTCAGCGGGGGGGCGGAGACCCAGTACTTC. It specifies CASSFSGGAETQYF.

The rearrangement uses TRBV19 and TRBJ1-5; 9 bases are a match to TRBD1. The CDR3 runs 15 residues. The germline gives CDR1 LNHDA, CDR2 SQIVND (reference sequence). V shed 5 bases, J shed 3 bases, and the junction held 5 bases outside the gene matches. The CDR3 reads CASSPWTGDNQPQHF. The CDR3 bases are TGTGCCAGTAGTCCGTGGACAGGGGACAATCAGCCCCAGCATTTT. The whole variable domain, filled in from reference TRBV19 and TRBJ1-5, reads DGGITQSPKYLFRKEGQNVTLSCEQNLNHDAMYWYRQDPGQGLRLIYYSQIVNDFQKGDIAEGYSVSREKKESFPLTVTSAQKNPTAFYLCASSPWTGDNQPQHFGDGTRLSIL.

The chain has TRBV2 and TRBJ1-1, with 7 bases that match TRBD1. The V gene's germline CDR1 is SNHLY and CDR2 FYNNEI. With 6 bases clipped from V and 5 bases from J, the junction kept 3 bases outside the gene matches. This CDR3 is 12 amino acids long. The chain's CDR3 is CASSDRVTEAFF. The CDR3 region has the DNA TGTGCCAGCAGCGACAGGGTTACTGAAGCTTTCTTT.

This chain joins TRBV19 and TRBJ1-6, with D possibly TRBD1 on 6 matching bases. Germline V gives CDR1 LNHDA, CDR2 SQIVND (reference sequence). This CDR3 contains 18 residues. The germline V and J ends were trimmed by 6 bases and 7 bases, with 25 bases remaining between them. CDR3 sequence reads: CASSPRTERAYWNSPLHF. The CDR3 DNA follows: TGTGCCAGTAGCCCCAGGACAGAAAGAGCTTATTGGAATTCACCCCTCCACTTT.

The rearrangement links TRBV2 to TRBJ1-1; possibly TRBD1 for D (5 bases). This CDR3 is built from 13 residues. Trimming took off 4 bases at V and 5 bases at J, with 11 bases between the two ends. The germline V gene encodes CDR1 SNHLY and CDR2 FYNNEI. The CDR3 reads CASSGRGATEAFF. The CDR3 DNA follows: TGTGCCAGCAGTGGCCGCGGGGCGACTGAAGCTTTCTTT.

This chain links TRBV13 with TRBJ2-7, with 8 bases aligning to TRBD1. The trim removed 6 bases at V and 2 bases at J, leaving 9 bases unmatched. Per germline, CDR1 PRHDT and CDR2 FYEKMQ (reference sequence). CDR3 length equals 15 residues. The CDR3 reads CASSYLRDRPYEQYF. In DNA form, the CDR3 reads TGTGCCAGCAGTTACCTCCGGGACAGGCCCTACGAGCAGTACTTC.

The V and J genes are TRBV7-8 and TRBJ1-2, with D unresolved. CDR1 is SGHVS and CDR2 is FQNEAQ in the germline V gene. The CDR3 contains 13 residues. Trimming stripped 5 bases from V and 4 bases from J, with 11 bases between. The CDR3, as DNA: TGTGCCAGCAGCCCCCGACTGAGCTATGGCTACACCTTC. Amino acid sequence: CASSPRLSYGYTF.

This clone showed up just a few times. This CDR3 reads CASSLGADSGNTIYF. In DNA, the CDR3 is TGCGCCAGCAGCCTGGGGGCAGACTCTGGAAACACCATATATTTT. The chain links TRBV4-1 to TRBJ1-3, with a possible D match to TRBD1 (6 bases). The V gene's germline CDR1 is MGHRA and CDR2 YSYEKL. The ends were cut back, 4 bases at V and 0 bases at J, with 10 bases in the middle. This CDR3 spans 15 amino acids.

The chain is built from TRBV18 and TRBJ1-1, with no clear D. The CDR3 loop spans 15 amino acids. The ends were cut back, 1 base at V and 3 bases at J, with 12 bases in the middle. CDR1 is KGHSH, CDR2 LQKENI, per germline. The CDR3, as DNA: TGTGCCAGCTCACCACATGCTGGGGAGGACACTGAAGCTTTCTTT. Amino acid sequence: CASSPHAGEDTEAFF.

The chain links TRBV4-1 to TRBJ2-2; 9 bases fit TRBD1. Trimming took 3 bases from V and 5 from J; bases not matched to a gene: 4. The germline V gene has CDR1 MGHRA and CDR2 YSYEKL. This CDR3 is built from 15 residues. Here the CDR3 reads CASSHGDRATGELFF. CDR3 bases: TGCGCCAGCAGCCATGGGGACAGGGCTACCGGGGAGCTGTTTTTT.

The genes are TRBV7-9 and TRBJ2-7, with D unclear. CDR3 length equals 13 residues. Germline CDR1 SEHNR, CDR2 FQNEAQ (reference sequence). The V end lost 2 bases, the J end lost 2 bases, and 7 bases lay between the germline ends. The CDR3 region has the DNA TGTGCCAGCAGCTTATCAGGAACCTACGAGCAGTACTTC. Protein product: CASSLSGTYEQYF.

J is TRBJ2-1 and V is TRBV27; D remains unclear. Germline CDR1 and CDR2: MNHEY and SMNVEV (reference sequence). The V end lost 5 bases, the J end lost 8 bases, and 13 bases lay between the germline ends. CDR3 length: 13 amino acids. The DNA for the CDR3 is TGTGCCAGCAGTCTTCACAGAGAACATGAGCAGTTCTTC. Translated, it gives CASSLHREHEQFF.

The chain couples TRBV5-1 to TRBJ2-7; 9 bases agree with TRBD2. J gave up 1 base and V 4 bases, and 6 bases lay outside the gene matches. Germline assignment: CDR1 SGHRS and CDR2 YFSETQ. The CDR3 is 15 residues long. In DNA, the CDR3 is TGCGCCAGCAGCGCGGGCAGCGGGGGGTCCTACGAGCAGTACTTC. It encodes CASSAGSGGSYEQYF.

The chain uses TRBV20-1 and TRBJ1-2, with 8 bases lining up with TRBD1. V shed 3 bases, J shed 7 bases, and the junction held 4 bases outside the gene matches. Germline CDR1 and CDR2: DFQATT and SNEGSKA (reference sequence). The CDR3 has 12 amino acids. The CDR3 protein is CSASGDRGGYTF. CDR3 DNA: TGCAGTGCTAGTGGAGACAGGGGTGGCTACACCTTC.

V usage is TRBV5-4 and J usage is TRBJ2-5; 9 bases agree with TRBD2. The CDR3 has 16 amino acids. Losses at the gene ends were 0 bases for V and 5 bases for J; bases not matched to a gene: 8. CDR1 and CDR2 (germline): SGHNT, YYREEE (reference sequence). CDR3 sequence (DNA): TGTGCCAGCAGCTTGGGGCTAGCGGGGTCCCGGGAGACCCAGTACTTC. It translates to CASSLGLAGSRETQYF. Variable domain in full (rest from reference TRBV5-4 and TRBJ2-5): ETGVTQSPTHLIKTRGQQVTLRCSSQSGHNTVSWYQQALGQGPQFIFQYYREEENGRGNFPPRFSGLQFPNYSSELNVNALELDDSALYLCASSLGLAGSRETQYFGPGTRLLVL.

The chain employs TRBV7-9 and TRBJ2-4; 10 bases fit TRBD2. Looked up from germline, CDR1 is SEHNR and CDR2 is FQNEAQ (reference sequence). The CDR3 covers 16 residues. Losses at the gene ends were 5 bases for V and 1 base for J; bases not matched to a gene: 5. The CDR3 sequence is CASSPAGGAAKNIQYF. The CDR3 region has the DNA TGTGCCAGCAGCCCAGCGGGGGGGGCGGCCAAAAACATTCAGTACTTC. Filled out from reference TRBV7-9 and TRBJ2-4, the complete variable domain reads DTGVSQNPRHKITKRGQNVTFRCDPISEHNRLYWYRQTLGQGPEFLTYFQNEAQLEKSRLLSDRFSAERPKGSFSTLEIQRTEQGDSAMYLCASSPAGGAAKNIQYFGAGTRLSVL.

The chain has TRBV2 and TRBJ2-7, with 8 bases lining up with TRBD1. The CDR3 runs 12 residues. CDR1 is SNHLY and CDR2 is FYNNEI in the germline V gene. Trimming removed 10 bases from V and 4 bases from J; junction bases left unmatched: 6. CDR3 DNA sequence: TGTGCCACCGGACAGGGTTTATACGAGCAGTACTTC. Translation: CATGQGLYEQYF. Drawing the rest from reference TRBV2 and TRBJ2-7, the complete variable domain is EPEVTQTPSHQVTQMGQEVILRCVPISNHLYFYWYRQILGQKVEFLVSFYNNEISEKSEIFDDQFSVERPDGSNFTLKIRSTKLEDSAMYFCATGQGLYEQYFGPGTRLTVT.

V usage is TRBV12-3 or TRBV12-4 and J usage is TRBJ2-3, with D maybe TRBD2 (6 bases). The CDR3 loop spans 13 amino acids. Trimming shortened V by 6 bases and J by 6 bases, and 13 bases separated the two germline ends. This CDR3 reads CASRRREWDTQYF. In DNA, the CDR3 is TGTGCCAGCAGACGACGGGAGTGGGATACGCAGTATTTT.

The chain joins TRBV18 to TRBJ1-4; D is possibly TRBD1 (5 bases). The CDR3 consists of 15 residues. Germline V gene sequence: CDR1 KGHSH, CDR2 LQKENI. V was clipped by 0 bases and J by 7 bases, with 12 bases between them. CDR3 DNA sequence: TGTGCCAGCTCACCACCGGGACTCAGGACTGAAAAACTGTTTTTT. Translating gives CASSPPGLRTEKLFF.

This clone was counted once. The V call is TRBV5-5, the J call TRBJ2-2, with D uncertain. The germline V and J ends were trimmed by 6 bases and 0 bases, with 12 bases remaining between them. Per germline, CDR1 SGHKS and CDR2 YYEKEE (reference sequence). The CDR3 is made up of 15 amino acids. Written as DNA, the CDR3 is TGTGCCAGCACCACCCTCGGTGCGAACACCGGGGAGCTGTTTTTT. This sequence encodes CASTTLGANTGELFF.

This clone has just one count. The CDR3 DNA is TGTGCCACCGCAGGGAACAGCTACGAGCAGTACTTC. Protein product: CATAGNSYEQYF. This chain joins TRBV24-1 and TRBJ2-7; D may be TRBD1 (5 bases). This CDR3 is built from 12 residues. Germline V CDR1 and CDR2: KGHDR, SFDVKD. Trimming pared 9 bases from V and 3 bases from J, leaving 11 bases between.

The chain is built from TRBV5-1 and TRBJ1-6; D is unclear. V was shortened by 0 bases and J by 11 bases, with 12 bases between the two germline ends. The CDR3 has 14 residues. Per the germline V gene, CDR1 is SGHRS and CDR2 is YFSETQ. CDR3 region: CASSLDPSRAPLHF. CDR3 in DNA: TGCGCCAGCAGCTTGGATCCGAGCCGGGCACCCCTCCACTTT.

The rearrangement links TRBV24-1 to TRBJ1-2; 9 bases line up with TRBD1. The CDR3 spans 13 residues. V shed 3 bases and J 8 bases; nucleotides not matched to a gene: 3. In germline, CDR1 is KGHDR, CDR2 SFDVKD. The chain's CDR3 is CATSDGTGRGYTF. The CDR3 bases are TGTGCCACCAGTGATGGGACAGGGCGCGGCTACACCTTC.

This chain uses TRBV6-5 with TRBJ1-4; 8 nucleotides align to TRBD1. With V trimmed by 4 bases and J by 7 bases, 5 bases remained unmatched. The CDR3 consists of 14 residues. Germline CDR1 is MNHEY and CDR2 is SVGAGI. CDR3 nucleotide sequence: TGTGCCAGCAGTTCCGGGACAGGCACTGAAAAACTGTTTTTT. It encodes CASSSGTGTEKLFF.

The rearrangement uses TRBV2 and TRBJ2-7, with TRBD1 matching over 8 bases. This CDR3 has 11 residues. Germline assignment: CDR1 SNHLY and CDR2 FYNNEI. The trim removed 1 base at V and 12 bases at J, leaving 2 bases unmatched. CDR3 region: CASSEGTGRYF. For the CDR3, the DNA is TGTGCCAGCAGTGAAGGGACAGGGCGGTACTTC.

Comment on this clone: One junction end disagrees with the germline gene, perhaps due to a read error. The chain links TRBV19 to TRBJ1-2; D is uncertain. The CDR3 length is 13 residues. Germline assignment: CDR1 LNHDA and CDR2 SQIVND (reference sequence). The CDR3 region has the DNA TGTGCCAGTAGCATAGAGGCGGTTGGTGGCTACACCTTC. It is translated as CASSIEAVGGYTF.

The chain has TRBV9 and TRBJ2-1; 7 bases map to TRBD2. Trimming at V came to 3 bases and at J to 8 bases, leaving 11 bases not matched to a gene. The CDR3 spans 15 residues. Per the germline V gene, CDR1 is SGDLS and CDR2 is YYNGEE. The CDR3 reads CASSAGGKLGDEQFF. The CDR3 DNA is TGTGCCAGCAGCGCCGGGGGGAAGCTTGGGGATGAGCAGTTCTTC.

The chain has TRBV6-5 and TRBJ2-1; possibly TRBD1 for D (5 bases). The CDR3 covers 14 residues. V was clipped by 5 bases and J by 4 bases, with 12 bases between them. Germline loops: CDR1 MNHEY, CDR2 SVGAGI. CDR3 sequence: CASSTRTNYNEQFF. As DNA, the CDR3 is TGTGCCAGCAGTACAAGGACAAATTACAATGAGCAGTTCTTC.

The V and J genes are TRBV7-9 and TRBJ2-3, with no clear D. The CDR3 totals 16 residues. V was cut by 3 bases and J by 2 bases, with 15 bases left in between. CDR1 is SEHNR, CDR2 FQNEAQ, per germline (reference sequence). The CDR3 is CASSFVAVEPTDTQYF. DNA for the CDR3: TGTGCCAGCAGCTTCGTGGCGGTAGAACCCACAGATACGCAGTATTTT.